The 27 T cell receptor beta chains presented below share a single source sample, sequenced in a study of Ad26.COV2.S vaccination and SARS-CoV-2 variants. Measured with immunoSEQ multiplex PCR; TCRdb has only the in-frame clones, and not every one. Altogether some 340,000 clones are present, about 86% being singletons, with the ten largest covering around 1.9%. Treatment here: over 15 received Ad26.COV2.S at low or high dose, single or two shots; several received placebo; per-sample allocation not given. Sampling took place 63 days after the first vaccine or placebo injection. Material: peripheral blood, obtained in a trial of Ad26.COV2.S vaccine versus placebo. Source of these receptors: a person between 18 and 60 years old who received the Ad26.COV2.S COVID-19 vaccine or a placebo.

The CDR3 DNA reads as TGTGCCAGCAGTGAAGCGCAAGGGAGGGACCAGCCCCAGCATTTT. It yields the protein CASSEAQGRDQPQHF. The rearrangement joins TRBV6-1 to TRBJ1-5, with a weak D call TRBD1 (5 bases). With 0 bases removed from V and 7 bases from J, the gap between germline ends came to 13 bases. The germline V gene has CDR1 MNHNS and CDR2 SASEGT. CDR3 size: 15 residues.

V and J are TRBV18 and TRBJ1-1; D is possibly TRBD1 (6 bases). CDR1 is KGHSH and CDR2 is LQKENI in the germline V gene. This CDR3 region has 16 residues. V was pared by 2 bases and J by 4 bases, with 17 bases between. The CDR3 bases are TGTGCCAGCTCACCAGACAACCCAGGGGAGGGCACTGAAGCTTTCTTT. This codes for CASSPDNPGEGTEAFF.

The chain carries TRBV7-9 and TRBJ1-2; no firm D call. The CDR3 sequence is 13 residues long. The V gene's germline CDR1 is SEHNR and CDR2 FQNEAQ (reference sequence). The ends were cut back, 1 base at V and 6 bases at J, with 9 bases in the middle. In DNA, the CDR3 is TGTGCCAGCAGCTTAGAACTGCCTAATGGCTACACCTTC. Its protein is CASSLELPNGYTF.

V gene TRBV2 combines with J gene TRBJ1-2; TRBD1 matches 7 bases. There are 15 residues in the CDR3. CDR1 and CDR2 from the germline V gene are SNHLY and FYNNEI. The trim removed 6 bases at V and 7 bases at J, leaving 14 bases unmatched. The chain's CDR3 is CASRDPGTAKGGYTF. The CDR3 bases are TGTGCCAGCAGGGACCCCGGGACAGCCAAGGGTGGCTACACCTTC.

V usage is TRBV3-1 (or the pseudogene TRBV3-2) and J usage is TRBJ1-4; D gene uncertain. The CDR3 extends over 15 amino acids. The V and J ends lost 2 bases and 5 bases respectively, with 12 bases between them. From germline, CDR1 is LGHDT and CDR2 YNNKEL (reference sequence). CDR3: CASSQSTGGNEKLFF. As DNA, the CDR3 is TGTGCCAGCAGCCAATCCACGGGCGGGAATGAAAAACTGTTTTTT.

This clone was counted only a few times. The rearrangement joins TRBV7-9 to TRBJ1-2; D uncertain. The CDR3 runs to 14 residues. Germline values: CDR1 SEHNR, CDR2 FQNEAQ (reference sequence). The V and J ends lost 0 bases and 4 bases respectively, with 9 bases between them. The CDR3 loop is CASSLALTGYGYTF. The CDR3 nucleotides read TGTGCCAGCAGCTTAGCCCTAACGGGCTATGGCTACACCTTC.

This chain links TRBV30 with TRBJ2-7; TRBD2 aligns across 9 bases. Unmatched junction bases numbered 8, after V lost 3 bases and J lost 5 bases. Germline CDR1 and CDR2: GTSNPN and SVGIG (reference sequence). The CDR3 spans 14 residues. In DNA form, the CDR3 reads TGTGCCTGGAGCTTGGGACTAGCCCGCGACGAGCAGTACTTC. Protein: CAWSLGLARDEQYF.

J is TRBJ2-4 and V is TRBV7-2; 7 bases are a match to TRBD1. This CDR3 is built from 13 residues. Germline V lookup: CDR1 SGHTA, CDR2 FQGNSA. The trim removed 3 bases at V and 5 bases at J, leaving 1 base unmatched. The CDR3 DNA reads TGTGCCAGCAGCTTCCAGGGGGAAAACATTCAGTACTTC. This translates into CASSFQGENIQYF.

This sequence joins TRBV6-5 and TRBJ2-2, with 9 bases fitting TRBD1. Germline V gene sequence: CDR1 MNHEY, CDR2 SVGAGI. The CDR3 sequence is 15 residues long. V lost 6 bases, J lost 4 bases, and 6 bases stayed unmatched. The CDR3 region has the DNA TGTGCCAGCAGCCCCGACAGGGGGATCACCGGGGAGCTGTTTTTT. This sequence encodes CASSPDRGITGELFF.

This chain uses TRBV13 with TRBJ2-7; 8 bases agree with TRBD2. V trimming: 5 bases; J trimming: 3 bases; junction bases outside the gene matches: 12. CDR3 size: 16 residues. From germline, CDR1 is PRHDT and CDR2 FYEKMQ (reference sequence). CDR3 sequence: CASSPRGAGDIYEQYF. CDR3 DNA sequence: TGTGCCAGCAGCCCCCGGGGAGCGGGGGATATCTACGAGCAGTACTTC.

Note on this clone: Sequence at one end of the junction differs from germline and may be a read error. CDR3 sequence reads: CASRLDSRGQGAHGANVLTF. The CDR3, as DNA: TGCGCCAGCAGGTTGGATTCCCGGGGACAGGGGGCGCATGGGGCCAACGTCCTGACTTTC. This chain uses TRBV5-1 with TRBJ2-6; 12 bases align to TRBD1. The length of the CDR3 is 20 residues. CDR1 is SGHRS, CDR2 YFSETQ, per germline.

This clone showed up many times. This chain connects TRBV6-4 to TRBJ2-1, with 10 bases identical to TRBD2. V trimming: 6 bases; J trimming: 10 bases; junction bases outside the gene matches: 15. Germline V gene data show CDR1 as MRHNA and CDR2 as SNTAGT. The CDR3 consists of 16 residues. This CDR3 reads CASSVSMGLAFKEQFF. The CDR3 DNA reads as TGTGCCAGCAGCGTCAGTATGGGACTAGCGTTCAAGGAGCAGTTCTTC.

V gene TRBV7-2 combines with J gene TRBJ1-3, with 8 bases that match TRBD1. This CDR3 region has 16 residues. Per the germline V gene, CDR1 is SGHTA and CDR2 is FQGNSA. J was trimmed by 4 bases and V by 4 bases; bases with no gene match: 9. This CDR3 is CASSYSGGAGGNTIYF. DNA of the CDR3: TGTGCCAGCAGCTACTCAGGGGGCGCGGGCGGAAACACCATATATTTT.

This CDR3 is CASSQGSDSAFF. CDR3 nucleotide sequence: TGTGCCAGCAGCCAGGGGTCGGATTCGGCTTTCTTT. V gene TRBV5-6 combines with J gene TRBJ1-1, with D possibly TRBD1 on 6 matching bases. Per germline, CDR1 SGHDT and CDR2 YYEEEE. V lost 4 bases to trimming and J lost 11 bases, with 15 bases between them. This CDR3 spans 12 amino acids. Full variable domain (rest looked up from reference TRBV5-6 and TRBJ1-1): DAGVTQSPTHLIKTRGQQVTLRCSPKSGHDTVSWYQQALGQGPQFIFQYYEEEERQRGNFPDRFSGHQFPNYSSELNVNALLLGDSALYLCASSQGSDSAFFGQGTRLTVV.

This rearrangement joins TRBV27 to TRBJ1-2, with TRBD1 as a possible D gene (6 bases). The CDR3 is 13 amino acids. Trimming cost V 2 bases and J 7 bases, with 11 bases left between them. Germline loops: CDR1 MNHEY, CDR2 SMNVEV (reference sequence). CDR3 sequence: CASSLRGGAGYTF. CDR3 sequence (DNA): TGTGCCAGCAGTTTACGCGGGGGGGCTGGCTACACCTTC.

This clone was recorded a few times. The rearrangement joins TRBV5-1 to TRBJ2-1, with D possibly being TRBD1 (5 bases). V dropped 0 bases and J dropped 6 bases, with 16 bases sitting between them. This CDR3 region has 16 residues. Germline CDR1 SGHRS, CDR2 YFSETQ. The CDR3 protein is CASSLVGVNRFNEQFF. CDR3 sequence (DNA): TGCGCCAGCAGCTTGGTTGGGGTAAACAGGTTCAATGAGCAGTTCTTC.

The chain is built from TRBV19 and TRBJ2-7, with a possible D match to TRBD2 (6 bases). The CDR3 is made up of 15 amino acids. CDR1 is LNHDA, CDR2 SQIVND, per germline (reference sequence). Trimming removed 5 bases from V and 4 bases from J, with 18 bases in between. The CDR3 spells CASSAGTTLPYEQYF. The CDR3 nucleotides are TGTGCCAGTAGTGCGGGAACGACTTTACCTTACGAGCAGTACTTC.

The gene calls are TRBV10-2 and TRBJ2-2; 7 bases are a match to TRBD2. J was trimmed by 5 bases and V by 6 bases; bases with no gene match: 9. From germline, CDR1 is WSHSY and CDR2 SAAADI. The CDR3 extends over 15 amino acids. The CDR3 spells CASRSTGGDTGELFF. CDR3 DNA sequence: TGCGCCAGCAGATCCACGGGGGGTGATACCGGGGAGCTGTTTTTT.

CDR3 nucleotide sequence: TGCGCCAGCAGATTACAGGGGGTCTTGGGGGACTCACCCCTCCACTTT. This sequence encodes CASRLQGVLGDSPLHF. The rearrangement joins TRBV5-1 to TRBJ1-6, with 8 bases matching TRBD1. V lost 5 bases to trimming and J lost 10 bases; unmatched junction nucleotides: 14. The germline CDR1 and CDR2 sequences are SGHRS and YFSETQ. The CDR3 covers 16 residues. Together with reference TRBV5-1 and TRBJ1-6, the CDR3 gives the full variable domain: KAGVTQTPRYLIKTRGQQVTLSCSPISGHRSVSWYQQTPGQGLQFLFEYFSETQRNKGNFPGRFSGRQFSNSRSEMNVSTLELGDSALYLCASRLQGVLGDSPLHFGNGTRLTVT.

This CDR3 is CASRMTVNTGELFF. As DNA, the CDR3 is TGTGCCAGCAGGATGACAGTTAACACCGGGGAGCTGTTTTTT. The gene calls are TRBV6-5 and TRBJ2-2; TRBD1 might be the D (5 bases). The CDR3 loop spans 14 amino acids. Trimming stripped 6 bases from V and 2 bases from J, with 10 bases between. Germline CDR1 MNHEY, CDR2 SVGAGI.

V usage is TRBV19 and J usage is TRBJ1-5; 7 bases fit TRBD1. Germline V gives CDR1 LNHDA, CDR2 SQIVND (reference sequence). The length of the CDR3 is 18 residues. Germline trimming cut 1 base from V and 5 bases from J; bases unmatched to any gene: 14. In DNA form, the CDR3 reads TGTGCCAGTAGTATAGCCCCGTCAAGACAGGGTGTGGATCAGCCCCAGCATTTT. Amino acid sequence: CASSIAPSRQGVDQPQHF. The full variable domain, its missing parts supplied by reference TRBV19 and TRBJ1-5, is DGGITQSPKYLFRKEGQNVTLSCEQNLNHDAMYWYRQDPGQGLRLIYYSQIVNDFQKGDIAEGYSVSREKKESFPLTVTSAQKNPTAFYLCASSIAPSRQGVDQPQHFGDGTRLSIL.

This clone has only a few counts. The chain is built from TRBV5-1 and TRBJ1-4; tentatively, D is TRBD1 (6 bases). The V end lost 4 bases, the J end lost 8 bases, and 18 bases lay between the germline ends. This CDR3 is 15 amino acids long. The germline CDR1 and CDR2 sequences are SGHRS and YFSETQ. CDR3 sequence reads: CASSPHRGAGEKLFF. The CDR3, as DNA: TGCGCCAGCAGCCCACACCGGGGGGCGGGAGAAAAACTGTTTTTT. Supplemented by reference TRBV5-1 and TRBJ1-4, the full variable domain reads KAGVTQTPRYLIKTRGQQVTLSCSPISGHRSVSWYQQTPGQGLQFLFEYFSETQRNKGNFPGRFSGRQFSNSRSEMNVSTLELGDSALYLCASSPHRGAGEKLFFGSGTQLSVL.

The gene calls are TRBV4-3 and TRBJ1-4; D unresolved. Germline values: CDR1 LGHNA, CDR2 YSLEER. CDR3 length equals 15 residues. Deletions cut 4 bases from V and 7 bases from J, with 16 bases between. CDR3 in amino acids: CASSRYPTQPEKLFF. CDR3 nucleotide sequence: TGCGCCAGCAGCCGCTATCCGACCCAACCTGAAAAACTGTTTTTT.

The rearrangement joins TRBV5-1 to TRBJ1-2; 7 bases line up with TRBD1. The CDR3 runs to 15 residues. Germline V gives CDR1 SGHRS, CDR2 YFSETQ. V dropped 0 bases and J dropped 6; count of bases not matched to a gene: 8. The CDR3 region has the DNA TGCGCCAGCAGCTTGGAGGACGGGACAGTTAATGGCTACACCTTC. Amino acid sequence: CASSLEDGTVNGYTF.

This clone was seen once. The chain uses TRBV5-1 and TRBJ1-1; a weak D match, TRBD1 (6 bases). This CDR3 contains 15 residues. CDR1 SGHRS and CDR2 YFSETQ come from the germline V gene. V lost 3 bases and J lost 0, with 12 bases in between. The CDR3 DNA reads TGCGCCAGCAGCTCGGGCGGGGACATGAACACTGAAGCTTTCTTT. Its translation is CASSSGGDMNTEAFF. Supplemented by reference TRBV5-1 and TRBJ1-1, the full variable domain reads KAGVTQTPRYLIKTRGQQVTLSCSPISGHRSVSWYQQTPGQGLQFLFEYFSETQRNKGNFPGRFSGRQFSNSRSEMNVSTLELGDSALYLCASSSGGDMNTEAFFGQGTRLTVV.

The CDR3 DNA sequence: TGTGCCAGCAGAAGACAGGGGGCAGGTAATGAAAAACTGTTTTTT. Its protein is CASRRQGAGNEKLFF. The genes are TRBV6-5 and TRBJ1-4; 10 bases match TRBD1. There are 15 residues in the CDR3. The germline gives CDR1 MNHEY, CDR2 SVGAGI. V was clipped by 6 bases and J by 4 bases; unmatched bases: 5.

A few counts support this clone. The CDR3 is CSASSDNSLEQYF. CDR3 bases: TGCAGTGCTAGTTCGGACAATTCCTTGGAGCAGTACTTC. This sequence joins TRBV20-1 and TRBJ2-7; D perhaps matches TRBD1 (5 bases). This CDR3 contains 13 residues. V lost 3 bases to trimming and J lost 7 bases, with 16 bases between them. Looked up from germline, CDR1 is DFQATT and CDR2 is SNEGSKA (reference sequence).